Below are 21 T cell receptor beta chains sequenced from a single sample in a study of cytomegalovirus exposure and HLA in healthy donors. Primers for the PCR totalled 60 Vbeta and 13 Jbeta. Sequenced by immunoSEQ multiplex PCR; TCRdb stores in-frame clones only, minus some. The top ten hold 3.3% of the sample, which has about 120,000 clones, 70% to 85% seen once. Source material: PBMCs. These receptors were collected from a woman in her forties or fifties in good health and CMV-seronegative.

The chain is built from TRBV5-1 and TRBJ2-3; perhaps TRBD1 as D (6 bases). V dropped 6 bases and J dropped 1 base, with 18 bases sitting between them. This CDR3 has 16 amino acids. Germline assignment: CDR1 SGHRS and CDR2 YFSETQ. CDR3 protein: CASTTFGQKGTDTQYF. The CDR3 region has the DNA TGCGCCAGCACGACTTTCGGACAGAAAGGCACAGATACGCAGTATTTT.

In its sample, this clone was seen a few times. A much larger clone lies a single base off, so this may be a read error. The rearrangement uses TRBV7-8 and TRBJ2-1; 11 nucleotides agree with TRBD2. Germline V gene sequence: CDR1 SGHVS, CDR2 FQNEAQ. This CDR3 region has 19 residues. The ends lost 4 bases at V and 8 bases at J; junction bases unmatched: 19. CDR3 protein: CASSSDPSTSGMGGYEQFF. CDR3 DNA sequence: TGTGCCAGCAGCTCGGATCCCTCGACTAGCGGGATGGGTGGCTATGAGCAGTTCTTC.

This chain links TRBV7-6 with TRBJ2-2, with TRBD2 as a possible D gene (5 bases). The CDR3 spans 15 residues. V dropped 0 bases and J dropped 0 bases, with 5 bases sitting between them. Germline CDR1 is SGHVS and CDR2 is FNYEAQ. The CDR3: CASSLAGANTGELFF. The CDR3 nucleotides are TGTGCCAGCAGCTTAGCGGGAGCGAACACCGGGGAGCTGTTTTTT.

The chain employs TRBV28 and TRBJ1-2; tentative D call: TRBD1 (6 bases). Germline values: CDR1 MDHEN, CDR2 SYDVKM. The CDR3 length is 15 residues. V was clipped by 7 bases and J by 4 bases, with 19 bases between them. CDR3: CASKQRTEAAYGYTF. In DNA form, the CDR3 reads TGTGCCAGCAAACAACGGACAGAAGCGGCCTATGGCTACACCTTC.

The chain carries TRBV4-3 and TRBJ1-2; 8 bases fit TRBD1. After removal of 0 bases from V and 7 bases from J, the junction contained 13 bases not matched to a gene. Germline CDR1 reads LGHNA; CDR2 reads YSLEER. CDR3 length equals 17 residues. The CDR3 DNA follows: TGCGCCAGCAGCCAAGAAGGTGGCAGCAGGGGGCTCTCTGGCTACACCTTC. Translation gives CASSQEGGSRGLSGYTF.

The chain links TRBV30 to TRBJ1-2; D unclear. The V gene's germline CDR1 is GTSNPN and CDR2 SVGIG (reference sequence). Deletions cut 0 bases from V and 6 bases from J, with 14 bases between. CDR3 size: 14 residues. CDR3 in amino acids: CAWSVSLGEDGYTF. The CDR3 DNA follows: TGTGCCTGGAGTGTAAGTCTCGGGGAGGATGGCTACACCTTC. The complete variable domain, with remaining parts taken from reference TRBV30 and TRBJ1-2, reads SQTIHQWPATLVQPVGSPLSLECTVEGTSNPNLYWYRQAAGRGLQLLFYSVGIGQISSEVPQNLSASRPQDRQFILSSKKLLLSDSGFYLCAWSVSLGEDGYTFGSGTRLTVV.

The chain joins TRBV5-1 to TRBJ2-3, with D tentatively TRBD2 (6 bases). Trimming left V 4 bases short and J 8 bases short, with 17 bases between. CDR1 and CDR2 from the germline V gene are SGHRS and YFSETQ. The CDR3 loop spans 14 amino acids. CDR3 bases: TGCGCCAGCAGCGCCCGAACTAGCTCCGGTACGCAGTATTTT. Translating it yields CASSARTSSGTQYF.

This clone was observed a handful of times. This chain links TRBV21-1 with TRBJ2-7; the D segment call TRBD2 is taken from the table without a DNA check. TRBV21-1 is a known pseudogene. The CDR3 is 15 amino acids. CDR3 sequence (DNA): TGTGCCAGCAGCCAAAACTCCGGACTCCGCTACGAGCAGTACTTC. This gives the protein CASSQNSGLRYEQYF.

This clone was detected a few times. The V gene is TRBV30, the J gene TRBJ2-1, with D unresolved. CDR3 size: 16 residues. Deletions cut 0 bases from V and 4 bases from J, with 16 bases between. Per the germline V gene, CDR1 is GTSNPN and CDR2 is SVGIG (reference sequence). CDR3 nucleotides: TGTGCCTGGAGTGTAACGGATGAGGAATCATACAATGAGCAGTTCTTC. Residues: CAWSVTDEESYNEQFF.

V and J are TRBV6-1 and TRBJ2-7, with D perhaps matching TRBD1 (6 bases). This CDR3 has 14 amino acids. Germline lookup yields CDR1 MNHNS and CDR2 SASEGT. Trimming left V 7 bases short and J 7 bases short, with 20 bases between. This CDR3 is CASMVAGVSGEQYF. The CDR3 nucleotides read TGTGCCAGCATGGTGGCAGGGGTATCGGGGGAGCAGTACTTC.

This clone was counted once. CDR3 sequence: CASSLSDSYQPQHF. The CDR3 DNA reads as TGTGCCAGCAGCTTAAGCGACAGTTATCAGCCCCAGCATTTT. The gene calls are TRBV7-9 and TRBJ1-5; D possibly corresponds to TRBD1 (5 bases). V dropped 2 bases and J dropped 5 bases, with 10 bases sitting between them. The germline V gene has CDR1 SEHNR and CDR2 FQNEAQ (reference sequence). CDR3 length: 14 amino acids. Full variable domain (remainder filled in from reference TRBV7-9 and TRBJ1-5): DTGVSQNPRHKITKRGQNVTFRCDPISEHNRLYWYRQTLGQGPEFLTYFQNEAQLEKSRLLSDRFSAERPKGSFSTLEIQRTEQGDSAMYLCASSLSDSYQPQHFGDGTRLSIL.

The CDR3 DNA reads TGTGCCAGCAGTCTTACCCCTGGAGACTACGAGCAGTACTTC. The encoded protein is CASSLTPGDYEQYF. V gene TRBV6-1 combines with J gene TRBJ2-7; no firm D call. The CDR3 covers 14 residues. Germline lookup yields CDR1 MNHNS and CDR2 SASEGT. The germline V and J ends were trimmed by 5 bases and 3 bases, with 14 bases remaining between them.

This clone was recorded once. The gene calls are TRBV19 and TRBJ2-1, with D tentatively TRBD2 (5 bases). The CDR3 extends over 15 amino acids. Germline CDR1 is LNHDA and CDR2 is SQIVND (reference sequence). V was clipped by 2 bases and J by 5 bases, with 13 bases between them. DNA for the CDR3: TGTGCCAGTAGTATAAGCGCGGGTTCAAACAATGAGCAGTTCTTC. It is translated as CASSISAGSNNEQFF.

This clone was counted only a few times. This chain connects TRBV29-1 to TRBJ2-7; D possibly corresponds to TRBD1 (8 bases). V lost 4 bases, J lost 3 bases, and 16 bases lay in between. The germline CDR1 and CDR2 sequences are SQVTM and ANQGSEA. The CDR3 is 14 amino acids. The CDR3 nucleotides are TGCAGCGTTGGAGCGGGACAGGTTTTCTACGAGCAGTACTTC. Its protein product is CSVGAGQVFYEQYF.

This rearrangement joins TRBV12-5 to TRBJ2-1, with TRBD2 identical over 15 bases. V lost 6 bases to trimming and J lost 7 bases; unmatched junction nucleotides: 4. CDR3 size: 15 residues. Germline CDR1 reads LGHNT; CDR2 reads FRNRAP. The CDR3 nucleotides read TGTGCTAGTGGGCTCGGACTAGCGGGAGGGAATGAGCAGTTCTTC. Translating it yields CASGLGLAGGNEQFF.

The chain carries TRBV7-9 and TRBJ1-1; 8 nucleotides align to TRBD1. Trimming removed 3 bases from V and 5 bases from J; junction bases left unmatched: 8. There are 15 residues in the CDR3. Germline lookup yields CDR1 SEHNR and CDR2 FQNEAQ (reference sequence). CDR3 nucleotides: TGTGCCAGCAGCTTCCTCGGACAGGGAATGACTGAAGCTTTCTTT. Protein: CASSFLGQGMTEAFF. Based on the CDR3 plus reference TRBV7-9 and TRBJ1-1, the full variable domain is DTGVSQNPRHKITKRGQNVTFRCDPISEHNRLYWYRQTLGQGPEFLTYFQNEAQLEKSRLLSDRFSAERPKGSFSTLEIQRTEQGDSAMYLCASSFLGQGMTEAFFGQGTRLTVV.

The chain uses TRBV6-6 and TRBJ1-1, with TRBD1 matching 8 bases. The CDR3 totals 14 residues. The germline CDR1 and CDR2 sequences are MNHNY and SVGAGI (reference sequence). V dropped 7 bases and J dropped 4; count of bases not matched to a gene: 8. CDR3 amino acids: CASIPGGDGTEAFF. The CDR3 coding sequence is TGTGCCAGCATTCCAGGGGGCGACGGCACTGAAGCTTTCTTT.

The V call is TRBV2, the J call TRBJ1-5; D ambiguous. This CDR3 comprises 13 residues. In germline, CDR1 is SNHLY, CDR2 FYNNEI. V was trimmed by 4 bases and J by 3 bases, leaving 7 bases between them. CDR3 region: CASSVTYNQPQHF. The CDR3 bases are TGTGCCAGCAGTGTCACCTACAATCAGCCCCAGCATTTT.

The chain carries TRBV2 and TRBJ2-7; the match to TRBD1 covers 9 bases. This CDR3 spans 15 amino acids. Trimming at V came to 5 bases and at J to 3 bases, leaving 8 bases not matched to a gene. The germline gives CDR1 SNHLY, CDR2 FYNNEI. The CDR3 loop is CASSLPGQGSYEQYF. The CDR3 DNA reads as TGTGCCAGCAGTTTACCGGGACAGGGAAGCTACGAGCAGTACTTC.

The chain uses TRBV19 and TRBJ1-5; TRBD1 aligns across 8 bases. CDR3 size: 15 residues. CDR1 and CDR2 from the germline V gene are LNHDA and SQIVND (reference sequence). The V segment lost 4 bases and the J segment 6 bases; nucleotides outside the gene matches: 8. CDR3 sequence reads: CASSRAGGEIQPQHF. In DNA, the CDR3 is TGTGCCAGTAGTAGGGCAGGGGGCGAGATTCAGCCCCAGCATTTT.

The V and J genes are TRBV11-2 and TRBJ2-1; TRBD2 agrees at 10 bases. CDR3 length: 18 amino acids. Unmatched junction bases numbered 10, after V lost 5 bases and J lost 0 bases. CDR1 is SGHAT, CDR2 FQNNGV, per germline. The CDR3 sequence is CASSGISGRLHSYNEQFF. CDR3 DNA: TGTGCCAGCAGCGGTATTAGCGGGAGGCTCCACTCCTACAATGAGCAGTTCTTC.